Listed here are 31 T cell receptor beta chains from one sample, sequenced in a study of CD8+CD57+ T cells in acquired aplastic anemia. Those patients picked for sequencing had displayed CD8+CD57+ cell expansion on flow cytometry. Genomic DNA, serving as template, underwent TCR beta VDJ and CDR3 profiling. TCRdb re-derived calls from the reads in MiXCR, one entry per CDR3 protein. The sample includes 200,000 or so distinct CDR3 sequences, approximately 65% of them seen just once. Sequencing was done on a sample of sorted CD4+, CD8+, or CD8+CD57+ T cells (not recorded which) from PBMCs. Every receptor here comes from a human donor with aplastic anemia.

This sequence joins TRBV7-4 and TRBJ2-3; 7 nucleotides line up with TRBD2. After removal of 6 bases from V and 2 bases from J, the junction contained 2 bases not matched to a gene. The length of the CDR3 is 13 residues. Germline V gives CDR1 SGHVT, CDR2 SQSDAQ. The CDR3 region has the DNA TGTGCCAGCAGGCGGGGGACCACAGATACGCAGTATTTT. Translation: CASRRGTTDTQYF.

The chain has TRBV29-1 and TRBJ2-1; 8 bases fit TRBD1. Looked up from germline, CDR1 is SQVTM and CDR2 is ANQGSEA. V gave up 4 bases and J gave up 2 bases; unmatched junction bases: 4. The CDR3 is made up of 14 amino acids. CDR3 loop: CSVVHRGTYNEQFF. CDR3 DNA: TGCAGCGTTGTTCACAGGGGGACCTACAATGAGCAGTTCTTC.

Written as DNA, the CDR3 is TGTGCCAGCAGCTTGACAGGGGAGGTCAATGAGCAGTTCTTC. Amino acid sequence: CASSLTGEVNEQFF. The chain joins TRBV7-3 to TRBJ2-1; 8 bases are shared with TRBD1. The CDR3 has 14 residues. Trimming at V came to 3 bases and at J to 6 bases, leaving 4 bases not matched to a gene. Germline CDR1 is SGHTA and CDR2 is FQGTGA. The full variable domain, rest sourced from reference TRBV7-3 and TRBJ2-1, is GAGVSQTPSNKVTEKGKYVELRCDPISGHTALYWYRQSLGQGPEFLIYFQGTGAADDSGLPNDRFFAVRPEGSVSTLKIQRTERGDSAVYLCASSLTGEVNEQFFGPGTRLTVL.

The sample holds one count of this clonotype. The CDR3 spells CSARTGIALDTQYF. CDR3 in DNA: TGCAGTGCTAGAACAGGGATCGCTTTGGATACGCAGTATTTT. J is TRBJ2-3 and V is TRBV20-1, with D tentatively TRBD1 (6 bases). Germline loops: CDR1 DFQATT, CDR2 SNEGSKA (reference sequence). Trimming pared 2 bases from V and 6 bases from J, leaving 15 bases between. The CDR3 is 14 residues long.

The chain has TRBV25-1 and TRBJ1-2; 8 positions agree with TRBD1. The germline V gene has CDR1 MGHDK and CDR2 SYGVNS. CDR3 length: 16 amino acids. V was clipped by 7 bases and J by 5 bases; unmatched bases: 15. Written as DNA, the CDR3 is TGTGCCAGCAACGGACAGGGCTTGAATCAAGGATATGGCTACACCTTC. Amino acid sequence: CASNGQGLNQGYGYTF.

The V gene is TRBV7-2, the J gene TRBJ2-5, with unresolved D. V lost 5 bases to trimming and J lost 4 bases, with 14 bases between them. CDR1 is SGHTA, CDR2 FQGNSA, per germline. CDR3 length: 14 amino acids. CDR3 protein: CASSPESALETQYF. The DNA of the CDR3 is TGTGCCAGCAGCCCAGAGTCAGCACTAGAGACCCAGTACTTC.

The chain recombines TRBV12-3 or TRBV12-4 with TRBJ2-1; 11 positions match TRBD2. J gave up 7 bases and V 3 bases, and 5 bases lay outside the gene matches. The CDR3 contains 15 residues. In DNA form, the CDR3 reads TGTGCCAGCAGTTTGGGTAGCGGGGGGGCTAATGAGCAGTTCTTC. This sequence encodes CASSLGSGGANEQFF.

The sample holds a few counts of this clonotype. This sequence joins TRBV20-1 and TRBJ2-7; D possibly matches TRBD1 or TRBD2 (5 bases each). This CDR3 region has 15 residues. Trimming cost V 0 bases and J 3 bases, with 15 bases left between them. Germline V gene lookup returns CDR1 DFQATT and CDR2 SNEGSKA (reference sequence). The CDR3 loop is CSARDEGRSVYEQYF. Written as DNA, the CDR3 is TGCAGTGCTAGAGATGAGGGGCGTTCTGTCTACGAGCAGTACTTC.

The table lists this clonotype with a few counts. This chain links TRBV7-9 with TRBJ1-5, with TRBD1 identical over 8 bases. Trimming removed 4 bases from V and 2 bases from J; junction bases left unmatched: 7. In germline, CDR1 is SEHNR, CDR2 FQNEAQ (reference sequence). The CDR3 is 16 amino acids. The CDR3 is CASSSTTGDGNQPQHF. CDR3 coding DNA: TGTGCCAGCAGCTCGACGACAGGGGACGGCAATCAGCCCCAGCATTTT.

The V and J genes are TRBV7-6 and TRBJ1-1; no clear D. Trimming cost V 5 bases and J 8 bases, with 15 bases left between them. CDR3 length equals 13 residues. The germline V gene encodes CDR1 SGHVS and CDR2 FNYEAQ. The CDR3 loop reads CASSEYVRSEAFF. The CDR3 DNA follows: TGTGCCAGCAGCGAGTATGTGCGGAGCGAAGCTTTCTTT. The entire variable domain, with the rest obtained from reference TRBV7-6 and TRBJ1-1, is as follows: GAGVSQSPRYKVTKRGQDVALRCDPISGHVSLYWYRQALGQGPEFLTYFNYEAQQDKSGLPNDRFSAERPEGSISTLTIQRTEQRDSAMYRCASSEYVRSEAFFGQGTRLTVV.

This clonotype was recorded many times. The chain joins TRBV24-1 to TRBJ2-7; 7 nucleotides agree with TRBD1. Germline values: CDR1 KGHDR, CDR2 SFDVKD. There are 12 residues in the CDR3. V gave up 10 bases and J gave up 0 bases; unmatched junction bases: 2. DNA for the CDR3: TGTGCCACTCGGGACAGCTCCTACGAGCAGTACTTC. This gives the protein CATRDSSYEQYF.

This clonotype showed up just once. The chain uses TRBV7-8 and TRBJ1-1; TRBD1 is a possible D gene (5 bases). Trimming took 3 bases from V and 1 from J, leaving 9 bases between them. The CDR3 runs 14 residues. Germline-derived CDR1 and CDR2 are SGHVS and FQNEAQ. In DNA form, the CDR3 reads TGTGCCAGCAGCTTGGCAGGGACGAACACTGAAGCTTTCTTT. Translated: CASSLAGTNTEAFF.

V gene TRBV7-3 combines with J gene TRBJ1-6; D possibly corresponds to TRBD1 (5 bases). Between the trimmed V and J ends, which lost 0 bases and 7 bases, there was a span of 7 bases. The CDR3 runs 14 residues. Germline-derived CDR1 and CDR2 are SGHTA and FQGTGA. In nucleotides, the CDR3 is TGTGCCAGCAGCTTAACGGCAGGGAATTCACCCCTCCACTTT. As protein: CASSLTAGNSPLHF.

This clonotype has only a few counts. The genes are TRBV2 and TRBJ1-5; D gene uncertain. This CDR3 spans 14 amino acids. Germline V gene sequence: CDR1 SNHLY, CDR2 FYNNEI. Trimming pared 6 bases from V and 0 bases from J, leaving 9 bases between. The DNA for the CDR3 is TGTGCCAGCAGGCAAGAATATAGCAATCAGCCCCAGCATTTT. Its translation: CASRQEYSNQPQHF. The entire variable domain, with the rest obtained from reference TRBV2 and TRBJ1-5, is as follows: EPEVTQTPSHQVTQMGQEVILRCVPISNHLYFYWYRQILGQKVEFLVSFYNNEISEKSEIFDDQFSVERPDGSNFTLKIRSTKLEDSAMYFCASRQEYSNQPQHFGDGTRLSIL.

The chain combines TRBV11-2 with TRBJ2-7; the D gene could be TRBD1 or TRBD2 (7 bases each). There are 14 residues in the CDR3. Trimming shortened V by 7 bases and J by 11 bases, and 24 bases separated the two germline ends. Per the germline V gene, CDR1 is SGHAT and CDR2 is FQNNGV. CDR3 in DNA: TGTGCCAGCACCCCAGGGGGGGACAGCCTCCAGGAGTACTTC. Residues: CASTPGGDSLQEYF.

The V gene is TRBV10-3, the J gene TRBJ1-6, with D tentatively TRBD1 (5 bases). The V gene's germline CDR1 is ENHRY and CDR2 SYGVKD. The CDR3 totals 14 residues. With 6 bases removed from V and 10 bases from J, the gap between germline ends came to 16 bases. The CDR3 is CAIRGTVVGSPLHF. CDR3 in DNA: TGTGCCATCAGGGGGACCGTCGTGGGATCACCCCTCCACTTT.

The chain has TRBV20-1 and TRBJ1-4, with 7 nucleotides matching TRBD1. The CDR3 is 14 residues long. V lost 5 bases, J lost 8 bases, and 11 bases stayed unmatched. CDR1 is DFQATT and CDR2 is SNEGSKA in the germline V gene (reference sequence). This chain's CDR3 is CSAGIRGAGEKLFF. In nucleotides, the CDR3 is TGCAGTGCTGGCATCAGGGGGGCGGGAGAAAAACTGTTTTTT.

The chain carries TRBV19 and TRBJ1-5; no definite D call. The V end was cut by 3 bases, the J end by 7 bases, with 13 bases between. Germline lookup yields CDR1 LNHDA and CDR2 SQIVND (reference sequence). The CDR3 loop spans 14 amino acids. The CDR3 DNA reads as TGTGCCAGTAGTATTGTGTCACAAGAGCAGCCCCAGCATTTT. Its protein is CASSIVSQEQPQHF. Filled out from reference TRBV19 and TRBJ1-5, the complete variable domain reads DGGITQSPKYLFRKEGQNVTLSCEQNLNHDAMYWYRQDPGQGLRLIYYSQIVNDFQKGDIAEGYSVSREKKESFPLTVTSAQKNPTAFYLCASSIVSQEQPQHFGDGTRLSIL.

J is TRBJ1-1 and V is TRBV13; D remains unclear. This CDR3 comprises 13 residues. V was clipped by 5 bases and J by 9 bases, with 16 bases between them. The germline gives CDR1 PRHDT, CDR2 FYEKMQ (reference sequence). The CDR3 sequence: CASSQVGETKAFF. Written as DNA, the CDR3 is TGTGCCAGCAGCCAAGTAGGTGAGACTAAAGCTTTCTTT.

The chain joins TRBV19 to TRBJ2-2, with D possibly matching TRBD1 (5 bases). The V gene lost 3 bases and the J gene lost 7 bases, with 6 bases spanning the gap. The CDR3 has 12 amino acids. Germline V CDR1 and CDR2: LNHDA, SQIVND (reference sequence). The CDR3 bases are TGTGCCAGTAGTATGACAGTCGGGGAGCTGTTTTTT. Its translation: CASSMTVGELFF.

The chain recombines TRBV7-8 with TRBJ2-3; D may match TRBD1 or TRBD2 (5 bases each). V shed 2 bases and J shed 0 bases, with 9 bases lying between them. The germline gives CDR1 SGHVS, CDR2 FQNEAQ. CDR3 length equals 15 residues. The CDR3 DNA is TGTGCCAGCAGCTTAAAACGGGACAGCACAGATACGCAGTATTTT. Amino acid sequence: CASSLKRDSTDTQYF.

V and J are TRBV5-1 and TRBJ2-3; 13 nucleotides agree with TRBD2. Losses at the gene ends were 3 bases for V and 1 base for J; bases not matched to a gene: 2. CDR1 and CDR2 from the germline V gene are SGHRS and YFSETQ. The CDR3 spans 16 residues. In DNA, the CDR3 is TGCGCCAGCAGCTCCGGGACTAGCGGGGGCACAGATACGCAGTATTTT. Translation: CASSSGTSGGTDTQYF.

This clonotype showed up just a few times. The chain has TRBV6-7 and TRBJ2-5, with D possibly TRBD1 on 6 matching bases. TRBV6-7 has ORF status, its function being uncertain. The CDR3 totals 15 residues. V lost 6 bases and J lost 5, with 19 bases in between. This CDR3 is CASSQDAGARETQYF. Written as DNA, the CDR3 is TGTGCCAGCAGCCAAGACGCAGGGGCGCGGGAGACCCAGTACTTC.

This rearrangement joins TRBV12-3 or TRBV12-4 to TRBJ1-1; no reliable D call. This CDR3 spans 14 amino acids. V was shortened by 2 bases and J by 2 bases, with 9 bases between the two germline ends. The CDR3 nucleotides read TGTGCCAGCAGTTTACAAAGCGGAAACACTGAAGCTTTCTTT. Its translation is CASSLQSGNTEAFF.

This chain links TRBV4-1 with TRBJ2-3; TRBD2 agrees at 8 bases. V gave up 11 bases and J gave up 3 bases; unmatched junction bases: 10. CDR3 length equals 14 residues. Germline CDR1 and CDR2: MGHRA and YSYEKL. The CDR3 DNA reads TGCGCCTCGGGCCGGGGGGGTGATACAGATACGCAGTATTTT. This encodes CASGRGGDTDTQYF.

The V call is TRBV5-1, the J call TRBJ2-7; 7 bases are shared with TRBD2. Germline CDR1 SGHRS, CDR2 YFSETQ. J gave up 0 bases and V 3 bases, and 6 bases lay outside the gene matches. The CDR3 extends over 15 amino acids. CDR3 nucleotide sequence: TGCGCCAGCAGCTCGGAGCGGGGCAGCTCCTACGAGCAGTACTTC. Its protein is CASSSERGSSYEQYF.

There are a few counts of this clonotype. V usage is TRBV20-1 and J usage is TRBJ1-1; the D is unclear. Trimming took 3 bases from V and 3 from J, leaving 8 bases between them. From germline, CDR1 is DFQATT and CDR2 SNEGSKA (reference sequence). The CDR3 runs 12 residues. The CDR3, as DNA: TGCAGTGCTAGGGAGGGTTACACTGAAGCTTTCTTT. Translated, it gives CSAREGYTEAFF.

The V and J genes are TRBV7-8 and TRBJ2-3, with TRBD1 matching 7 bases. Germline CDR1 and CDR2: SGHVS and FQNEAQ. CDR3 length: 12 residues. J lost 10 bases, V lost 5 bases, and 6 bases had no gene match. Here the CDR3 DNA reads TGTGCCAGCAGCCCTGGGACAGCCTCGCAGTATTTT. Amino acids: CASSPGTASQYF.

This clonotype came up a few times. This rearrangement joins TRBV29-1 to TRBJ1-1; no firm D call. Deletions cut 3 bases from V and 0 bases from J, with 8 bases between. CDR1 SQVTM and CDR2 ANQGSEA come from the germline V gene. The CDR3 length is 13 residues. The CDR3 loop is CSVEGVMNTEAFF. The CDR3 DNA reads as TGCAGCGTTGAGGGAGTCATGAACACTGAAGCTTTCTTT. The variable domain in full, completed from reference TRBV29-1 and TRBJ1-1, reads SAVISQKPSRDICQRGTSLTIQCQVDSQVTMMFWYRQQPGQSLTLIATANQGSEATYESGFVIDKFPISRPNLTFSTLTVSNMSPEDSSIYLCSVEGVMNTEAFFGQGTRLTVV.

The chain links TRBV20-1 to TRBJ1-1, with 8 nucleotides matching TRBD1. CDR1 is DFQATT and CDR2 is SNEGSKA in the germline V gene (reference sequence). CDR3 length equals 14 residues. Unmatched junction bases numbered 2, after V lost 2 bases and J lost 0 bases. CDR3 region: CSARRQGMNTEAFF. CDR3 nucleotides: TGCAGTGCTAGAAGACAGGGGATGAACACTGAAGCTTTCTTT.

This chain links TRBV7-9 with TRBJ2-7; 7 bases line up with TRBD2. The J call may be in error: the DNA end matches TRBJ2-5 better. The CDR3 spans 14 residues. Germline V gene data show CDR1 as SEHNR and CDR2 as FQNEAQ (reference sequence). The CDR3 DNA reads TGTGCCAGCAGCCGGGACTACTTACTCGGGACCCAGTACTTC. This codes for CASSRDYLLGTQYF.